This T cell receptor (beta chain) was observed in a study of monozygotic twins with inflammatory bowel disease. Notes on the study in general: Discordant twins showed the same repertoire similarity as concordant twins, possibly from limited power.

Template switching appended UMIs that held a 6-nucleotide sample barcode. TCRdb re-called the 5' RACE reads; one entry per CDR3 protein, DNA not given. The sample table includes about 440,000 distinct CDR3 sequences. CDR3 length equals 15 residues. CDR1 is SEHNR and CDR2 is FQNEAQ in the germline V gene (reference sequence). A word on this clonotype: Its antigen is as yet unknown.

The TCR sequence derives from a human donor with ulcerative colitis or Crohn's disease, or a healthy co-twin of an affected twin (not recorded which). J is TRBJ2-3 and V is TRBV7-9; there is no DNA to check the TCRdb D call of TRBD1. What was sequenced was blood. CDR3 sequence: CASSFYQGATDTQYF. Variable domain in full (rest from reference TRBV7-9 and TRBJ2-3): DTGVSQNPRHKITKRGQNVTFRCDPISEHNRLYWYRQTLGQGPEFLTYFQNEAQLEKSRLLSDRFSAERPKGSFSTLEIQRTEQGDSAMYLCASSFYQGATDTQYFGPGTRLTVL.